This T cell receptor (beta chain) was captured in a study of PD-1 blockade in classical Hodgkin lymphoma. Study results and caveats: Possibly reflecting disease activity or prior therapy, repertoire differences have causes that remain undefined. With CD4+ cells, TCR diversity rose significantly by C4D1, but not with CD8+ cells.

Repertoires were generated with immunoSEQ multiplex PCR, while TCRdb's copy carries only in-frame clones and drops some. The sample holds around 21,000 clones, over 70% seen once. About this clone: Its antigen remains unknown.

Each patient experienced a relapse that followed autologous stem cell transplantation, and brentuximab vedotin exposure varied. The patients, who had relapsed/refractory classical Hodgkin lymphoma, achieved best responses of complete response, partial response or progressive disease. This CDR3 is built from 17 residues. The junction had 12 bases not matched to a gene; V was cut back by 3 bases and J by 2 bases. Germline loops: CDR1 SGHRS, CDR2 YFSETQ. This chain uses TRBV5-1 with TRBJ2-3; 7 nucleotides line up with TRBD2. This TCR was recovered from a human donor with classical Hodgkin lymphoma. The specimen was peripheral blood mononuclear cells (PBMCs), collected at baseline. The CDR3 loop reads CASSSIFGGGATDTQYF. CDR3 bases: TGCGCCAGCAGCTCAATTTTTGGGGGAGGGGCCACAGATACGCAGTATTTT.